This T cell receptor beta chain comes out of a study of blood T cell repertoires in COVID-19. Original analysis: Amplifying reference gene primers gave estimates of nucleated cell counts. TCRdb's table, derived via immunoSEQ multiplex PCR, lists solely in-frame clones and lacks some. The V and J calls and the clone size are those of that table, but D and trimming were determined from the DNA. Of around 200,000 clones in the sample, around nine tenths were seen once. In germline, CDR1 is MNHEY, CDR2 SVGAGI. The trim removed 6 bases at V and 6 bases at J, leaving 8 bases unmatched. The CDR3 length is 14 residues.

The gene calls are TRBV6-5 and TRBJ2-1; TRBD2 agrees at 7 bases. The sequence was collected from a man aged 55-75 years who had recovered from COVID-19. The sample taken for sequencing was peripheral blood. In DNA form, the CDR3 reads TGTGCCAGCAGCAGCGGGGCCACCCCCAATGAGCAGTTCTTC. This sequence encodes CASSSGATPNEQFF.